This section outlines one T cell receptor beta chain sequence together with its context. This record belongs to a study of T cells in Graves' hyperthyroidism and ophthalmopathy. Thyroid ultrasound, orbital computed tomography, clinical symptoms, and serum thyroxine and TRAb underpinned diagnoses. V was clipped by 1 base and J by 6 bases; unmatched bases: 7. Germline CDR1 reads LGHNA; CDR2 reads YSLEER. The CDR3 has 15 residues. The source material, RNA transcripts, was used to amplify TCR beta CDR3 regions. The HTBI set primed first-round TCR CDR3 RT-PCR. A single record per CDR3 protein comes from TCRdb applying MiXCR to the multiplex PCR reads. The sample consists of hundreds of thousands of distinct CDR3 sequences, about 15% of them appearing once.

The sample taken for sequencing was blood. The chain uses TRBV4-3 and TRBJ2-3; 7 bases are a match to TRBD2. This TCR was recovered from a woman aged 18-29 years with Graves' hyperthyroidism. CDR3 coding DNA: TGCGCCAGCAGCCAAGGGAGCGGGGCCTCGGATACGCAGTATTTT. Its translation is CASSQGSGASDTQYF.